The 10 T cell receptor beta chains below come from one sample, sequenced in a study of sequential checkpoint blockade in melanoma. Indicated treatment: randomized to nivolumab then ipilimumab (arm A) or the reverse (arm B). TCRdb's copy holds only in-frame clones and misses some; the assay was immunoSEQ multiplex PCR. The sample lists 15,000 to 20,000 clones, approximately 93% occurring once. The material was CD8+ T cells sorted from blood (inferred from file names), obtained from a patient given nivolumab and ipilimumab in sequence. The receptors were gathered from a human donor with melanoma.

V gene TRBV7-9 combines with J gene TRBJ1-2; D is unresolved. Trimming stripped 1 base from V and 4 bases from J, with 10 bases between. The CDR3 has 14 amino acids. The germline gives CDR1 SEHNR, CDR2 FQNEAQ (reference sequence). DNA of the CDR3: TGTGCCAGCAGCTTAGGGCGGGATCGCTATGGCTACACCTTC. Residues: CASSLGRDRYGYTF.

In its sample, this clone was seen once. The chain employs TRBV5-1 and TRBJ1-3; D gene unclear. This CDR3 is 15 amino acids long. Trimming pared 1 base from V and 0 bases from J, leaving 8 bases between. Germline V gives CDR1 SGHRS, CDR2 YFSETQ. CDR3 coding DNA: TGCGCCAGCAGCTTGTCACAGCACTCTGGAAACACCATATATTTT. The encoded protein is CASSLSQHSGNTIYF. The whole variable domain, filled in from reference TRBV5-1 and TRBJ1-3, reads KAGVTQTPRYLIKTRGQQVTLSCSPISGHRSVSWYQQTPGQGLQFLFEYFSETQRNKGNFPGRFSGRQFSNSRSEMNVSTLELGDSALYLCASSLSQHSGNTIYFGEGSWLTVV.

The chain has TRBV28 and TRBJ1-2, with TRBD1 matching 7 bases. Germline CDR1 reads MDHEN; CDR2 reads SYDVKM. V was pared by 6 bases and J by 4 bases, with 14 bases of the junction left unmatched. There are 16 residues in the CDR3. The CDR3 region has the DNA TGTGCCAGCAGCTTCCCCGGGACAGACTTTTCCTATGGCTACACCTTC. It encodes CASSFPGTDFSYGYTF.

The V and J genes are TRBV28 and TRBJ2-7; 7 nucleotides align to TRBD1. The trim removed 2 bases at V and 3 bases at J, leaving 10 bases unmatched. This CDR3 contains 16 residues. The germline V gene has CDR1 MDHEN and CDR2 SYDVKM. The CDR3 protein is CASSLGWTGSFYEQYF. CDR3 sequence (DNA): TGTGCCAGCAGTTTAGGGTGGACAGGTTCTTTCTACGAGCAGTACTTC.

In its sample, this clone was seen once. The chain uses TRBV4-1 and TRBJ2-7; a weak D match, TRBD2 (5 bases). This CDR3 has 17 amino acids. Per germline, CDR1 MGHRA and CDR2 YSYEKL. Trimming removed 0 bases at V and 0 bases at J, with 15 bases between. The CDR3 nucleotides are TGCGCCAGCAGCCAAGAAGGACTGGTAGGGTCCTCCTACGAGCAGTACTTC. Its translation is CASSQEGLVGSSYEQYF.

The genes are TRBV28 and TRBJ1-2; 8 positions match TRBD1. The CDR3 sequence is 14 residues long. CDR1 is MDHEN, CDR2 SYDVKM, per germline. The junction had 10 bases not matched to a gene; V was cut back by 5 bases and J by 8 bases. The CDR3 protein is CASSPPGQGHGYTF. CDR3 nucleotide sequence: TGTGCCAGCAGTCCTCCCGGACAGGGACACGGCTACACCTTC.

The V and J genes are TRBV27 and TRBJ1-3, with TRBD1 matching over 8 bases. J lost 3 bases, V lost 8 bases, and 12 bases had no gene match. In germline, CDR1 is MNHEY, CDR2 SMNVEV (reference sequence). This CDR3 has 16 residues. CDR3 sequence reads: CASATLQGAGGNTIYF. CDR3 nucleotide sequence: TGTGCCAGCGCCACCCTTCAGGGGGCAGGTGGAAACACCATATATTTT.

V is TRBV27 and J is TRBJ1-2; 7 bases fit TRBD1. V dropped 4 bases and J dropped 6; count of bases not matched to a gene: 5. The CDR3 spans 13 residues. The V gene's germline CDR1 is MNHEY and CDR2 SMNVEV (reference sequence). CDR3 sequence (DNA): TGTGCCAGCAGTTGGTTACAGGGGAATGGCTACACCTTC. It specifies CASSWLQGNGYTF.

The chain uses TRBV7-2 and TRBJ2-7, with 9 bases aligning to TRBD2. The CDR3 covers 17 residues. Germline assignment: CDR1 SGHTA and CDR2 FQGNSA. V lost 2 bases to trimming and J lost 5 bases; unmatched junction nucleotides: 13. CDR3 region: CASSLFPGLAMAHEQYF. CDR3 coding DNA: TGTGCCAGCAGCTTATTCCCCGGACTAGCGATGGCCCACGAGCAGTACTTC.

CDR3 in DNA: TGTGCCAGCAGCCCCGGACAGCTCTATGGCTACACCTTC. Translation gives CASSPGQLYGYTF. The chain has TRBV14 and TRBJ1-2; D perhaps matches TRBD1 (6 bases). V was clipped by 4 bases and J by 4 bases, with 10 bases between them. Germline CDR1 SGHDN, CDR2 FVKESK. CDR3 length equals 13 residues. The variable domain in full, completed from reference TRBV14 and TRBJ1-2, reads EAGVTQFPSHSVIEKGQTVTLRCDPISGHDNLYWYRRVMGKEIKFLLHFVKESKQDESGMPNNRFLAERTGGTYSTLKVQPAELEDSGVYFCASSPGQLYGYTFGSGTRLTVV.